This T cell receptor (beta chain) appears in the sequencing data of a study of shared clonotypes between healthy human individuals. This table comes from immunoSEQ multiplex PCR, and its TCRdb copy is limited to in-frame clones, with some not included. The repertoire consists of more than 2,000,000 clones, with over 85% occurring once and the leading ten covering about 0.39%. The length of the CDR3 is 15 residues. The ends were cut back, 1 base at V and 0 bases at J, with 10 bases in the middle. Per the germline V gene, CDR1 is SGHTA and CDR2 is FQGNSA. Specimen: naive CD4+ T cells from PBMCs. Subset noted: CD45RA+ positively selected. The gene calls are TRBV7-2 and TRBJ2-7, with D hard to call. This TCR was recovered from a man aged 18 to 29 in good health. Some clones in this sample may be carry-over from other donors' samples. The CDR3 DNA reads TGTGCCAGCAGCTTAGGGACCCAGACCTCCTACGAGCAGTACTTC. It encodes CASSLGTQTSYEQYF. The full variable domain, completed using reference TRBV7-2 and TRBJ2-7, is GAGVSQSPSNKVTEKGKDVELRCDPISGHTALYWYRQSLGQGLEFLIYFQGNSAPDKSGLPSDRFSAERTGGSVSTLTIQRTQQEDSAVYLCASSLGTQTSYEQYFGPGTRLTVT.